The clone carrying this T cell receptor beta chain was recorded once. What it binds is not known. Primers: 60 Vbeta forward and 13 Jbeta reverse. The table came from immunoSEQ multiplex PCR; TCRdb's copy has only in-frame clones and leaves some out. Here the sample spans 100,000 or so clones, roughly 80% being singletons. This record comes from a study of cytomegalovirus exposure and HLA in healthy donors. Study-wide findings and caveats: Analysis was carried out at a later point, and it linked a missense DCLRE1C variant to TCR beta V- and J-gene trimming. Productive status was seen about 90% or about 30% of the time for most TCR beta V segments in an earlier analysis.

With 2 bases removed from V and 15 bases from J, the gap between germline ends came to 14 bases. This CDR3 contains 11 residues. The germline CDR1 and CDR2 sequences are GTSNPN and SVGIG (reference sequence). V is TRBV30 and J is TRBJ2-1; a weak D match, TRBD1 (6 bases). Sample: PBMCs. This TCR was recovered from a male donor in good health and CMV-seropositive. The CDR3 is CAWSLDQQGFF. CDR3 DNA sequence: TGTGCCTGGAGTCTTGACCAACAGGGGTTCTTC.